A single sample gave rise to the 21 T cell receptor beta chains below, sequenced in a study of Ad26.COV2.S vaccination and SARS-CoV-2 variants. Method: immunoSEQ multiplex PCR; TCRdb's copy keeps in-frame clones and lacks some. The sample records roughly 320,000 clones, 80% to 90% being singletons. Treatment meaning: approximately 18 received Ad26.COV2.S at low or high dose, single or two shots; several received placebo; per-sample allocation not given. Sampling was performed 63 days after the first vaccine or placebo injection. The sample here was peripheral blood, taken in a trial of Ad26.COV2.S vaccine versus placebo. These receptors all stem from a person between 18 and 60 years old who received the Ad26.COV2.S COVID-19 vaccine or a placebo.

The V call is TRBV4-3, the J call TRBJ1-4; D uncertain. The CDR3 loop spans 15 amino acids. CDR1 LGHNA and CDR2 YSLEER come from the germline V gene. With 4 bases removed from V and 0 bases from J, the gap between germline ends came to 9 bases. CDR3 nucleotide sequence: TGCGCCAGCAGCCCCCACATTTCAACTAATGAAAAACTGTTTTTT. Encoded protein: CASSPHISTNEKLFF.

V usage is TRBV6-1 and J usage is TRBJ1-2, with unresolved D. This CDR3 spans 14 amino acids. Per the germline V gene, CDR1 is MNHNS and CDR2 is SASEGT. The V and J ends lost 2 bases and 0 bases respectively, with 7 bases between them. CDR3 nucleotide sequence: TGTGCCAGCAGTGAATTCGAGGCTAACTATGGCTACACCTTC. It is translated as CASSEFEANYGYTF.

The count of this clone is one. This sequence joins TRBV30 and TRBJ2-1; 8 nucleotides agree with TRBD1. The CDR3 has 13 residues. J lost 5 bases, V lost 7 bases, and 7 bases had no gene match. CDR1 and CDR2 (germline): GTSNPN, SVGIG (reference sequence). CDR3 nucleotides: TGTGCCTCAGCTCAGGGGGCAAACAATGAGCAGTTCTTC. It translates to CASAQGANNEQFF.

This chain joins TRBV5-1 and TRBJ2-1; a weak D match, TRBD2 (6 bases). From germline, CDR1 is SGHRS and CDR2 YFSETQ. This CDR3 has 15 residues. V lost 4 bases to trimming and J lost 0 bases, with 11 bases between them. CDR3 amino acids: CASSPDGSSYNEQFF. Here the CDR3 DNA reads TGCGCCAGCAGCCCGGACGGGAGCTCCTACAATGAGCAGTTCTTC. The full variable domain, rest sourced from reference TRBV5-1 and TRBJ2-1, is KAGVTQTPRYLIKTRGQQVTLSCSPISGHRSVSWYQQTPGQGLQFLFEYFSETQRNKGNFPGRFSGRQFSNSRSEMNVSTLELGDSALYLCASSPDGSSYNEQFFGPGTRLTVL.

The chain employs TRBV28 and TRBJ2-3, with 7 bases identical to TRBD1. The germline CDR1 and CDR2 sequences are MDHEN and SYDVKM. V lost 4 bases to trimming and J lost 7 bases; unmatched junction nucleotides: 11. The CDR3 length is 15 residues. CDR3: CASSSSPRQGNTQYF. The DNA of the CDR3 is TGTGCCAGCAGTTCCAGTCCCCGACAGGGTAATACGCAGTATTTT.

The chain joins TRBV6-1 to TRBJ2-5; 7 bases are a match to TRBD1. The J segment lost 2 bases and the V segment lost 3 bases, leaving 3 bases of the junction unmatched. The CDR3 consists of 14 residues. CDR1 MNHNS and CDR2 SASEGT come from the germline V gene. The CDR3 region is CASSEGTAQETQYF. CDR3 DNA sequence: TGTGCCAGCAGTGAGGGGACAGCACAAGAGACCCAGTACTTC.

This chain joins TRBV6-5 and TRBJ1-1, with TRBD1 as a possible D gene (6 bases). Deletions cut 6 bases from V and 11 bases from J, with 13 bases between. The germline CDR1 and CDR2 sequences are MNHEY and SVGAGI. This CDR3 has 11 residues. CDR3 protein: CASRVTGWAFF. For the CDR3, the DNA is TGTGCCAGCAGAGTGACAGGTTGGGCTTTCTTT.

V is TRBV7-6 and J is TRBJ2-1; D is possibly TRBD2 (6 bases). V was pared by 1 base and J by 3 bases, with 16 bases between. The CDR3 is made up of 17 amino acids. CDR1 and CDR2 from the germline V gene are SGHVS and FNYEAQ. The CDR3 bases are TGTGCCAGCAGCTTAGGAGGGTCCTGGGGGGTCTACAATGAGCAGTTCTTC. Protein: CASSLGGSWGVYNEQFF.

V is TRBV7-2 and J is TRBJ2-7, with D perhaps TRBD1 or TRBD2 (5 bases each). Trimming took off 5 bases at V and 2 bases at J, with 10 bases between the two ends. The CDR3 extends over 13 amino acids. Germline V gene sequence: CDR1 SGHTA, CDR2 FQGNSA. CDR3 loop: CASSLRGAYEQYF. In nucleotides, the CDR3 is TGTGCCAGCAGCCTTCGAGGGGCCTACGAGCAGTACTTC. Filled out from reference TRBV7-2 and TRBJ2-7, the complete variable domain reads GAGVSQSPSNKVTEKGKDVELRCDPISGHTALYWYRQSLGQGLEFLIYFQGNSAPDKSGLPSDRFSAERTGGSVSTLTIQRTQQEDSAVYLCASSLRGAYEQYFGPGTRLTVT.

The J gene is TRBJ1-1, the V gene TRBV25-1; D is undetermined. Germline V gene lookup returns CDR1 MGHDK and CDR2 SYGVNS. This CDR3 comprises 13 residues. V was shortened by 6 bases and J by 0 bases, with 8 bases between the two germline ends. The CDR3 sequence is CASSARLNTEAFF. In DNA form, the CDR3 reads TGTGCCAGCAGCGCCAGGCTGAACACTGAAGCTTTCTTT. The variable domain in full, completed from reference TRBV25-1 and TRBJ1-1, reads EADIYQTPRYLVIGTGKKITLECSQTMGHDKMYWYQQDPGMELHLIHYSYGVNSTEKGDLSSESTVSRIRTEHFPLTLESARPSHTSQYLCASSARLNTEAFFGQGTRLTVV.

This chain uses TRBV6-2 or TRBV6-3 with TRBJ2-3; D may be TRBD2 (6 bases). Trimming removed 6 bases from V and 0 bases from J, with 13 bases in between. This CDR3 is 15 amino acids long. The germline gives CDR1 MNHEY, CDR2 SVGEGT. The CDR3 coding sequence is TGTGCCAGCAGGCCTCAGCGGGTTAGCACAGATACGCAGTATTTT. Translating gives CASRPQRVSTDTQYF.

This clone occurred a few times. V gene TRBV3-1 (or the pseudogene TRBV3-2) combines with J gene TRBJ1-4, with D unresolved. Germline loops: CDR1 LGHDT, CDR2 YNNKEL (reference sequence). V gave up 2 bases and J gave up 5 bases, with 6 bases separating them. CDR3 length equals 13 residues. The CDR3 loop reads CASSQRLNEKLFF. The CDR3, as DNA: TGTGCCAGCAGCCAAAGGTTAAATGAAAAACTGTTTTTT.

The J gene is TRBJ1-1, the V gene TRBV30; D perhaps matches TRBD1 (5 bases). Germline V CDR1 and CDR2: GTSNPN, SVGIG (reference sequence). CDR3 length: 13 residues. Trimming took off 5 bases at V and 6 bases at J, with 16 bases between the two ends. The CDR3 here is CAWLSGPRAEAFF. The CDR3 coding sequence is TGTGCCTGGCTCTCGGGACCGCGGGCTGAAGCTTTCTTT.

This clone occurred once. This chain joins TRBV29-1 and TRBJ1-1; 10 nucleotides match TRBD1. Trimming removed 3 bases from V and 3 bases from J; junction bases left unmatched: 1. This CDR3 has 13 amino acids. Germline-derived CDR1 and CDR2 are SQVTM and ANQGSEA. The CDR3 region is CSVETGGDTEAFF. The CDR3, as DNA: TGCAGCGTTGAGACAGGGGGCGACACTGAAGCTTTCTTT.

The CDR3 nucleotides read TGTGCCACCAGCCAGGGGGCCGGGGAGCTGTTTTTT. Translation gives CATSQGAGELFF. This chain links TRBV15 with TRBJ2-2; TRBD1 aligns across 7 bases. The length of the CDR3 is 12 residues. V lost 5 bases and J lost 6; bases outside the gene matches: 0. Germline loops: CDR1 LNHNV, CDR2 YYDKDF (reference sequence).

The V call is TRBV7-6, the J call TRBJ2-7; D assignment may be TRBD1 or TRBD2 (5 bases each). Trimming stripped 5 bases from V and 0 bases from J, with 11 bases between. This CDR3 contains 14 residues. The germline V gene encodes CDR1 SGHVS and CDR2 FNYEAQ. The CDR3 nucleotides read TGTGCCAGCAGCCCCTCTGGGGGCTCCTACGAGCAGTACTTC. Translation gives CASSPSGGSYEQYF.

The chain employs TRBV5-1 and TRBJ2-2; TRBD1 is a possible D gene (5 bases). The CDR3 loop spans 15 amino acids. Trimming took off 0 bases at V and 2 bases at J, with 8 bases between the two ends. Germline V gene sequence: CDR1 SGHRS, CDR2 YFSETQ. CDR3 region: CASSLGTTNTGELFF. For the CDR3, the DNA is TGCGCCAGCAGCTTGGGGACAACAAACACCGGGGAGCTGTTTTTT.

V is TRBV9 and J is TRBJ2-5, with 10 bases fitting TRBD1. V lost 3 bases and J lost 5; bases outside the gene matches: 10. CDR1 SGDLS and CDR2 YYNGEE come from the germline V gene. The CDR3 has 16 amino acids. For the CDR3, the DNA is TGTGCCAGCAGCGGCGACCGGGACAGGGGAACCGAGACCCAGTACTTC. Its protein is CASSGDRDRGTETQYF. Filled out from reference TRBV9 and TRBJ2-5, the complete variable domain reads DSGVTQTPKHLITATGQRVTLRCSPRSGDLSVYWYQQSLDQGLQFLIQYYNGEERAKGNILERFSAQQFPDLHSELNLSSLELGDSALYFCASSGDRDRGTETQYFGPGTRLLVL.

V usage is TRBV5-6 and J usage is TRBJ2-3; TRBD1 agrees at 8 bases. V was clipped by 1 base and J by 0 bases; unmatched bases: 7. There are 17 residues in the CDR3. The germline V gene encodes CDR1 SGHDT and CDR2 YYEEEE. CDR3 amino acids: CASSLIDRGWSTDTQYF. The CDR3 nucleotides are TGTGCCAGCAGCTTGATTGACAGGGGTTGGAGCACAGATACGCAGTATTTT.

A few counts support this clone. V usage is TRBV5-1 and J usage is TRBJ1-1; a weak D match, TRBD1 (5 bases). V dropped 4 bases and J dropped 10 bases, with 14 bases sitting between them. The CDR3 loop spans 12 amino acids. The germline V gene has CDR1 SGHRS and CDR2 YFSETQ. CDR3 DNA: TGCGCCAGCAGCCCGAGTGGGGCCGGAGCTTTCTTT. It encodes CASSPSGAGAFF.

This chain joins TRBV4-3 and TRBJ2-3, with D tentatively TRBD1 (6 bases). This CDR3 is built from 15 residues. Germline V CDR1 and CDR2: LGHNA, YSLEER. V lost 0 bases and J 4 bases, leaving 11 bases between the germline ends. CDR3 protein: CASSQEGGQSDTQYF. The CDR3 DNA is TGCGCCAGCAGCCAAGAAGGAGGACAGTCAGATACGCAGTATTTT.